This passage covers 13 T cell receptor beta chains from one sample sequenced in a study of CD8+ T cells in alopecia areata. Sequencing used cDNA as its template, made by extracting RNA and reverse transcribing it. Repertoires were generated with immunoSEQ multiplex PCR, while TCRdb's copy carries only in-frame clones and drops some. The table records hundreds of thousands of clones, around two thirds of them present only once. The input for sequencing was CD4+ T cells sorted from blood, taken at week 0. These receptor sequences come from a human donor with alopecia areata.

In its sample, this clone was seen once. The V and J genes are TRBV5-4 and TRBJ1-5; 9 bases align to TRBD1. Germline values: CDR1 SGHNT, CDR2 YYREEE (reference sequence). The ends lost 3 bases at V and 4 bases at J; junction bases unmatched: 5. This CDR3 is 15 amino acids long. This CDR3 is CASSSGTGPNQPQHF. The DNA for the CDR3 is TGTGCCAGCAGCTCTGGGACAGGGCCGAATCAGCCCCAGCATTTT.

V and J are TRBV5-1 and TRBJ2-6, with 8 bases fitting TRBD1. V dropped 4 bases and J dropped 0; count of bases not matched to a gene: 6. The CDR3 is made up of 17 amino acids. In germline, CDR1 is SGHRS, CDR2 YFSETQ. The CDR3 sequence is CASSAGTGGSGANVLTF. CDR3 DNA: TGCGCCAGCAGCGCTGGCACAGGGGGCTCTGGGGCCAACGTCCTGACTTTC.

The chain joins TRBV29-1 to TRBJ2-5, with D possibly TRBD1 on 5 matching bases. Germline CDR1 reads SQVTM; CDR2 reads ANQGSEA. The CDR3 is 13 amino acids. The ends were cut back, 2 bases at V and 2 bases at J, with 9 bases in the middle. DNA of the CDR3: TGCAGCGTTGAAAAAGGGGCTCAAGAGACCCAGTACTTC. Translating gives CSVEKGAQETQYF.

The chain couples TRBV23-1 to TRBJ2-3; D is ambiguous. TRBV23-1 is an ORF, with its function uncertain. Trimming removed 0 bases from V and 4 bases from J, with 2 bases in between. CDR3 length: 12 amino acids. CDR3 bases: TGCGCCAGCAGTCAATCGCCAGATACGCAGTATTTT. Its protein is CASSQSPDTQYF.

This clone appeared a few times. The V and J genes are TRBV29-1 and TRBJ1-1; possibly TRBD1 for D (5 bases). The V end lost 5 bases, the J end lost 1 base, and 14 bases lay between the germline ends. The germline V gene encodes CDR1 SQVTM and CDR2 ANQGSEA. The CDR3 covers 14 residues. CDR3 residues: CSVNEFTGNTEAFF. In DNA form, the CDR3 reads TGCAGCGTTAACGAATTTACAGGGAACACTGAAGCTTTCTTT.

The chain recombines TRBV14 with TRBJ2-2; 10 positions agree with TRBD1. This CDR3 has 16 residues. Per the germline V gene, CDR1 is SGHDN and CDR2 is FVKESK. V was clipped by 4 bases and J by 6 bases; unmatched bases: 8. This chain's CDR3 is CASSPRDRGRAGELFF. For the CDR3, the DNA is TGTGCCAGCAGCCCCCGGGACAGGGGAAGAGCCGGGGAGCTGTTTTTT.

The V call is TRBV5-1, the J call TRBJ2-7; D could derive from TRBD1 or TRBD2 (5 bases each). The length of the CDR3 is 15 residues. Germline values: CDR1 SGHRS, CDR2 YFSETQ. V was pared by 2 bases and J by 0 bases, with 12 bases between. The DNA for the CDR3 is TGCGCCAGCAGCTTTGAGGCAGGGAGCTCCTACGAGCAGTACTTC. Translating gives CASSFEAGSSYEQYF.

This chain links TRBV14 with TRBJ2-5, with 9 nucleotides matching TRBD1. Germline assignment: CDR1 SGHDN and CDR2 FVKESK. V shed 2 bases and J 5 bases; nucleotides not matched to a gene: 9. CDR3 size: 16 residues. The CDR3 DNA reads TGTGCCAGCAGCCAACTACACAGGGGGCCGGGGGAGACCCAGTACTTC. Translating it yields CASSQLHRGPGETQYF.

The chain recombines TRBV30 with TRBJ2-3; TRBD2 agrees at 9 bases. The CDR3 runs to 13 residues. V lost 8 bases, J lost 2 bases, and 5 bases stayed unmatched. Germline assignment: CDR1 GTSNPN and CDR2 SVGIG (reference sequence). The DNA of the CDR3 is TGTGCCGTAGCGGGGGCCCTCACAGATACGCAGTATTTT. Protein sequence: CAVAGALTDTQYF.

This clone appeared once. V usage is TRBV6-5 and J usage is TRBJ1-5; D unclear. V gave up 4 bases and J gave up 1 base, with 11 bases separating them. This CDR3 contains 15 residues. Germline V lookup: CDR1 MNHEY, CDR2 SVGAGI. CDR3 residues: CASSSGRGSNQPQHF. CDR3 nucleotide sequence: TGTGCCAGCAGTTCCGGACGCGGAAGCAATCAGCCCCAGCATTTT.

This clone was observed a few times. This chain joins TRBV7-6 and TRBJ1-4; no definite D call. The V end lost 5 bases, the J end lost 5 bases, and 15 bases lay between the germline ends. CDR1 and CDR2 from the germline V gene are SGHVS and FNYEAQ. The CDR3 is 15 residues long. CDR3 residues: CASSPYRGLNEKLFF. The CDR3, as DNA: TGTGCCAGCAGCCCCTATCGGGGATTAAATGAAAAACTGTTTTTT.

This clone was observed a single time. V and J are TRBV2 and TRBJ2-1; possibly TRBD1 or TRBD2 for D (5 bases each). The CDR3 is 13 amino acids. In germline, CDR1 is SNHLY, CDR2 FYNNEI. The V end lost 3 bases, the J end lost 6 bases, and 9 bases lay between the germline ends. The CDR3, as DNA: TGTGCCAGCAGTGACTCAGGGAGCAATGAGCAGTTCTTC. This sequence encodes CASSDSGSNEQFF.

The table lists this clone with many counts. The V and J genes are TRBV11-2 and TRBJ1-1, with 7 bases lining up with TRBD1. The CDR3 consists of 15 residues. Trimming at V came to 5 bases and at J to 5 bases, leaving 11 bases not matched to a gene. The germline V gene encodes CDR1 SGHAT and CDR2 FQNNGV. The CDR3 DNA sequence: TGTGCCAGCAGCACAGAGACAGGGAAGGGGACTGAAGCTTTCTTT. This encodes CASSTETGKGTEAFF. The full variable domain, in which reference TRBV11-2 and TRBJ1-1 provide the parts outside the CDR3, is EAGVAQSPRYKIIEKRQSVAFWCNPISGHATLYWYQQILGQGPKLLIQFQNNGVVDDSQLPKDRFSAERLKGVDSTLKIQPAKLEDSAVYLCASSTETGKGTEAFFGQGTRLTVV.